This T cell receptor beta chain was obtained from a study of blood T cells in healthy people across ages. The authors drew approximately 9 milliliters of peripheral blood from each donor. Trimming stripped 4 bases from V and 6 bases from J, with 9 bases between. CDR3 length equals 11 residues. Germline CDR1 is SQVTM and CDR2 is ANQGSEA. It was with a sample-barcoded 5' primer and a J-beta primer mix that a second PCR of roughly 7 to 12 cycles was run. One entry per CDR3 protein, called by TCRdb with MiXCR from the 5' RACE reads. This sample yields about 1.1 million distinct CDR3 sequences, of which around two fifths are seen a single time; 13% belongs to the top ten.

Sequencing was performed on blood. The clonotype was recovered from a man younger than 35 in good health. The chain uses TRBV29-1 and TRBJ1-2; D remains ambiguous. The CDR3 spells CSVVGGDGYTF. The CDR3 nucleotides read TGCAGCGTTGTTGGTGGGGATGGCTACACCTTC.